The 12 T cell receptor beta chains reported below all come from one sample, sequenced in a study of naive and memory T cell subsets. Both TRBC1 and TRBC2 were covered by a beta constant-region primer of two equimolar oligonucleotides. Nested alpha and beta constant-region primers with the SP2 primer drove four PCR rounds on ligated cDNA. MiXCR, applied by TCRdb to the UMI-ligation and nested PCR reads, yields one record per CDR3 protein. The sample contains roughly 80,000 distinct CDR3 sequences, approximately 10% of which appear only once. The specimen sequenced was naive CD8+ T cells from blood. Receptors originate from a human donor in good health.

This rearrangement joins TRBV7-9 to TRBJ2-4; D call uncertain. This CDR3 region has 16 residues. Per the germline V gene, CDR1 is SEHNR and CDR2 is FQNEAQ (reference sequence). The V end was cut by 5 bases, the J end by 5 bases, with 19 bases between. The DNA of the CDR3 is TGTGCCAGCAGCCGCTCGGGCAGGTTAAGCGAAAACATTCAGTACTTC. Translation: CASSRSGRLSENIQYF.

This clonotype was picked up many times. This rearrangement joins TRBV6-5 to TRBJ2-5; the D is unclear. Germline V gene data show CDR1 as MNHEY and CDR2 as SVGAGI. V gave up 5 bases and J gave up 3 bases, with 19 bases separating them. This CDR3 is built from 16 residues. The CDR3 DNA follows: TGTGCCAGCAGTCCCACGCGGCTAGTGACAAAAGAGACCCAGTACTTC. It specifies CASSPTRLVTKETQYF.

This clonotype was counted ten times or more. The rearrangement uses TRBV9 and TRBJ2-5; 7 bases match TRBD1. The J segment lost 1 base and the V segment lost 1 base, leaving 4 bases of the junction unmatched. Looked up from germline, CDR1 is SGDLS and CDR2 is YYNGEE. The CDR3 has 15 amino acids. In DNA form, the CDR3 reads TGTGCCAGCAGCGTACAGGACAGGCTCCAAGAGACCCAGTACTTC. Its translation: CASSVQDRLQETQYF.

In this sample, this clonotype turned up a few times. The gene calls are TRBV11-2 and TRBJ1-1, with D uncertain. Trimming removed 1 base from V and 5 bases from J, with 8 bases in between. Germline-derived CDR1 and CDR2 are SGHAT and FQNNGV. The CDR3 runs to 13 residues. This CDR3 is CASSLVAGTEAFF. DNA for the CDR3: TGTGCCAGCAGCTTAGTGGCGGGAACTGAAGCTTTCTTT.

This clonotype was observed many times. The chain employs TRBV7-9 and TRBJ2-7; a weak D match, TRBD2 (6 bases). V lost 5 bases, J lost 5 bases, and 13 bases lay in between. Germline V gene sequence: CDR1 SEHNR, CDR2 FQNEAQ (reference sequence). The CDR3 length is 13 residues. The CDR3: CASSPWSGDEQYF. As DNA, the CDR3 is TGTGCCAGCAGCCCCTGGTCGGGGGACGAGCAGTACTTC.

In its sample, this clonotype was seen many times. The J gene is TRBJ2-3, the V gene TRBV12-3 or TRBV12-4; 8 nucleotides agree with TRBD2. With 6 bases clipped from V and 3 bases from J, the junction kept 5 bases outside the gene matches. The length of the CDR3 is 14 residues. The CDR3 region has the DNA TGTGCCAGCAGCCCGGGGGGGGCTACAGATACGCAGTATTTT. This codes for CASSPGGATDTQYF.

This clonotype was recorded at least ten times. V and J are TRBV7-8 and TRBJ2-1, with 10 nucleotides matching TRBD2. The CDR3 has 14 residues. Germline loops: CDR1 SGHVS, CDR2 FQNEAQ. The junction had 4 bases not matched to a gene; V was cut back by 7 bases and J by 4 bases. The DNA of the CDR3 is TGTGCCAGCAACCTAGCGGGAGTTTACAATGAGCAGTTCTTC. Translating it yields CASNLAGVYNEQFF.

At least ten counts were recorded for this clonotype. In DNA, the CDR3 is TGCGCCAGCAGCCTTAGTGGGGGGGACCCCACTGAAGCTTTCTTT. It specifies CASSLSGGDPTEAFF. The chain recombines TRBV4-3 with TRBJ1-1; D perhaps matches TRBD1 (5 bases). Per germline, CDR1 LGHNA and CDR2 YSLEER. The V and J ends lost 4 bases and 4 bases respectively, with 16 bases between them. The CDR3 contains 15 residues.

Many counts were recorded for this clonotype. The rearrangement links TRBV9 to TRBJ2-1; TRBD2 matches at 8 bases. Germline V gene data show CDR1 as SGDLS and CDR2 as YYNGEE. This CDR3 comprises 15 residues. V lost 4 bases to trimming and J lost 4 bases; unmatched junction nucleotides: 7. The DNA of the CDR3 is TGTGCCAGCAGCCCCAGCGGACTAGCATACAATGAGCAGTTCTTC. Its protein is CASSPSGLAYNEQFF.

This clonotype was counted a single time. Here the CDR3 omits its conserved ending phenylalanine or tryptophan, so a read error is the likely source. This chain's CDR3 is CASSDPRGRENTEAFL. The CDR3 region has the DNA TGTGCCAGCAGTGATCCCAGGGGGCGCGAGAACACTGAAGCTTTCCTT. The rearrangement uses TRBV6-1 and TRBJ1-1; the match to TRBD1 covers 8 bases. This CDR3 spans 16 amino acids. Germline CDR1 reads MNHNS; CDR2 reads SASEGT. The V and J ends lost 3 bases and 1 base, in that order; junction bases with no gene match: 7.

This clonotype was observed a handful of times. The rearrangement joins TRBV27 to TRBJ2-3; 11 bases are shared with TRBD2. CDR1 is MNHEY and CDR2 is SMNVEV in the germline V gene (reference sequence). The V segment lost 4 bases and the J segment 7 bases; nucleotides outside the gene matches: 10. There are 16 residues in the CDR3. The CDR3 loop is CASSSLTSGSGNTQYF. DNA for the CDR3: TGTGCCAGCAGTTCACTAACTAGCGGGAGTGGGAATACGCAGTATTTT.

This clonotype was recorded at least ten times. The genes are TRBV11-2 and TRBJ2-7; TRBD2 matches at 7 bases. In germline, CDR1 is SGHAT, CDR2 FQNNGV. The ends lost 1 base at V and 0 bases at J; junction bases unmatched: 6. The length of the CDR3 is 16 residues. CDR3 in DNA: TGTGCCAGCAGCTTAGGAGGGCTAGCGGCCTCCTACGAGCAGTACTTC. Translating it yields CASSLGGLAASYEQYF.